This paragraph reports one T cell receptor beta chain. Its antigen is undetermined. The study drew the donors from its roughly 130-subject validation cohort, separate from the approximately 700-subject first cohort. The V end was cut by 6 bases, the J end by 5 bases, with 19 bases between. The CDR3 is 14 residues long. Germline assignment: CDR1 SQVTM and CDR2 ANQGSEA. TCRdb's table, derived via immunoSEQ multiplex PCR, lists solely in-frame clones and lacks some. The sample consists of fewer than 250,000 clones, roughly 88% of them appearing once. These data are taken from a study of cytomegalovirus exposure and HLA in healthy donors. Study-wide findings and caveats: Cytomegalovirus-associated status was assigned to about 180 TCR beta chains. Most observed TCR sequences were rare, whereas some public TCRs were detected in many donors.

The TCR originated in a woman under 40 in good health and CMV-seropositive. The sequenced sample consisted of PBMCs. V usage is TRBV29-1 and J usage is TRBJ1-1; tentative D call: TRBD1 (5 bases). In DNA, the CDR3 is TGCAGCGTCTTACGACAGATCGATTCTACTGAAGCTTTCTTT. Translated: CSVLRQIDSTEAFF.